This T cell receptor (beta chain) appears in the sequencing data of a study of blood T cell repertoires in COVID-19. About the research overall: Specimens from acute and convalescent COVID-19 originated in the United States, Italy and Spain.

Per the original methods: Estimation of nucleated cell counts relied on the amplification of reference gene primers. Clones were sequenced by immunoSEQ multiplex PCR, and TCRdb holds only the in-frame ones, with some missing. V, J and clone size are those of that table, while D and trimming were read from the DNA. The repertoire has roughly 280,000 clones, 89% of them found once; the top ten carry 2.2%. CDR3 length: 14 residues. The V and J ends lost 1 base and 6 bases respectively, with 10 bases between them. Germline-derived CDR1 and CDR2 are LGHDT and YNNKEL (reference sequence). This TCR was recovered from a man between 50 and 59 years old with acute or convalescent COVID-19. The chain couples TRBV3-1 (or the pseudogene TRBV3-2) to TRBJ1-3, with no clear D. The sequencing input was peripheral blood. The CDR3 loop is CASSQGLQTNTIYF. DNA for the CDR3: TGTGCCAGCAGCCAAGGACTTCAGACAAACACCATATATTTT.